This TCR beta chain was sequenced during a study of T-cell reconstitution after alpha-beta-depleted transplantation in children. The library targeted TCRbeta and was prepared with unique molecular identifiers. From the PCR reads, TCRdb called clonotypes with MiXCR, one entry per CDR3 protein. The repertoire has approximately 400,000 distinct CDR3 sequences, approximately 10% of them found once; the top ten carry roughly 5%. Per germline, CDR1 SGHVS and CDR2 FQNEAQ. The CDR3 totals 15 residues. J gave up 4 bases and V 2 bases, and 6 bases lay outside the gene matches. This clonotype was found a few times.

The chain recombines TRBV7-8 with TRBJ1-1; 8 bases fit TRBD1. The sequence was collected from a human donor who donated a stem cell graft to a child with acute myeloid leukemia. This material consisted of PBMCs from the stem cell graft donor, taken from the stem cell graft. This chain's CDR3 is CASSLQGASVTEAFF. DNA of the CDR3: TGTGCCAGCAGCTTACAGGGGGCGTCGGTCACTGAAGCTTTCTTT.